The source of this T cell receptor beta chain is a study of blood T cell repertoires in COVID-19. Study-level information: PBMCs, B-cell-depleted T cells, or T cells were the source of the cDNA or gDNA that made up the material.

V was pared by 3 bases and J by 5 bases, with 19 bases between. This CDR3 contains 15 residues. Germline V gene data show CDR1 as DFQATT and CDR2 as SNEGSKA (reference sequence). Assay used: immunoSEQ multiplex PCR; TCRdb lists only in-frame clones, some missing. The sample records 140,000 to 150,000 clones, less than 90% being singletons. Enrolment of Seattle patients took place during active infection, and they were followed longitudinally. V gene TRBV20-1 combines with J gene TRBJ1-2; D is uncertain. This sequence originates from a human donor with COVID-19, enrolled during active disease. The donor label of this sample is uncertain. Sequencing was done on a sample of peripheral blood. The CDR3 DNA reads as TGCAGTGCTAGTCGCGCCCCGGGAGGAGGGTATGGCTACACCTTC. Its translation is CSASRAPGGGYGYTF.